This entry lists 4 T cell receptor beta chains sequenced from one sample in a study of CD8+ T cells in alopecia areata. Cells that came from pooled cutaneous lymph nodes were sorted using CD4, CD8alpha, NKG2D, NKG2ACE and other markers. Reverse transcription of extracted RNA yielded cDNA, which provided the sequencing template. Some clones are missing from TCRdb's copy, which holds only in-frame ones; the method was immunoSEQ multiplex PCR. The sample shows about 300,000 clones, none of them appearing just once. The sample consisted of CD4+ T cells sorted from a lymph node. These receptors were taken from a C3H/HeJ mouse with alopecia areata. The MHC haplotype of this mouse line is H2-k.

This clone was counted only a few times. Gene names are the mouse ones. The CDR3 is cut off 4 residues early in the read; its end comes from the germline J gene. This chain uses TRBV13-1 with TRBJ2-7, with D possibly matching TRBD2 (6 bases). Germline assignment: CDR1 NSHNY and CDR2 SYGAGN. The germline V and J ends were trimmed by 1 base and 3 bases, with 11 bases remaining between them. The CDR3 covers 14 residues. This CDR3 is CASSDRGVRYEQYF. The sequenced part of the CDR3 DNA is TGTGCCAGCAGTGATCGGGGGGTCCGCTAT.

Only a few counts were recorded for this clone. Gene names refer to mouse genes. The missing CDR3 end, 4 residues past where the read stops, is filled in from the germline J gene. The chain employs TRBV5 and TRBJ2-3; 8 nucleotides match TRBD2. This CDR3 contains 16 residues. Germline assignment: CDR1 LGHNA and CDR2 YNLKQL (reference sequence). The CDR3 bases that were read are TGTGCCAGCAGCCAAGATGACCCTGGGGGGATAGAA. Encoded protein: CASSQDDPGGIE. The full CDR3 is CASSQDDPGGIETLYF.

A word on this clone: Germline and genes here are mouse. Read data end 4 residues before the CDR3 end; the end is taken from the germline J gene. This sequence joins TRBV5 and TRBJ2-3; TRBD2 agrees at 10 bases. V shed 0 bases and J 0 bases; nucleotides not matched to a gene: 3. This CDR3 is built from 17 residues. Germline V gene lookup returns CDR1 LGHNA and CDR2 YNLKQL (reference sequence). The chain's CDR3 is CASSQDGLGASAETLYF. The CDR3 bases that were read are TGTGCCAGCAGCCAAGATGGACTGGGGGCTAGTGCAGAA.

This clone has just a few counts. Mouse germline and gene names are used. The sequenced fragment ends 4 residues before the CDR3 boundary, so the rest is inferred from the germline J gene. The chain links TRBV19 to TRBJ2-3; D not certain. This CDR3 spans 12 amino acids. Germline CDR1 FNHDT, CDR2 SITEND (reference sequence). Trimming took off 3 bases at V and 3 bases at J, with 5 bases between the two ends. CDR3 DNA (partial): TGTGCCAGCAGTAAGACAGCAGAA. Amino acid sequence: CASSKTAE. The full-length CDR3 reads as CASSKTAETLYF.